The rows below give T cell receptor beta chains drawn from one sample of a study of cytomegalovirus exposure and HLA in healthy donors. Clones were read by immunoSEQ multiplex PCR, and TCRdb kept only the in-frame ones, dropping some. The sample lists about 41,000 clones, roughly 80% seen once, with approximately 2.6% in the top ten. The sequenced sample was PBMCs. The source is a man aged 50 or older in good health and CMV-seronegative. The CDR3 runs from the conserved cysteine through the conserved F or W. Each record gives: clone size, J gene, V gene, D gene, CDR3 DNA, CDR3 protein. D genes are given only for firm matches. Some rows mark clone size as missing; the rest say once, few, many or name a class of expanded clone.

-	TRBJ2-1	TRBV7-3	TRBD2	TGTGCCAGCAGCCCCAACATGGCGGGGGGAGGAAATGAGCAGTTCTTC	CASSPNMAGGGNEQFF
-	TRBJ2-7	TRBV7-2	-	TGTGCCAGCAGCTTAGTTGGGGGGAGCTCCTACGAGCAGTACTTC	CASSLVGGSSYEQYF
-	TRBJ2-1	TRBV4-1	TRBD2	TGCGCCAGCAGCCAGGGGGGGAGGGTCAATGAGCAGTTCTTC	CASSQGGRVNEQFF
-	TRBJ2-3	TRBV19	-	TGTGCCAGTAGGATACAGGGTGATGCAGATACGCAGTATTTT	CASRIQGDADTQYF
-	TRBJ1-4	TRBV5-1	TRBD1	TGCGCCAGCAGCTTGGGGGGGACAGGCAATGAAAAACTGTTTTTT	CASSLGGTGNEKLFF
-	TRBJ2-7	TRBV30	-	TGTGCCTGGATGGGGGGCTCCTACGAGCAGTACTTC	CAWMGGSYEQYF
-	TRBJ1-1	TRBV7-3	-	TGTGCCAGCAGCCAGGGGCCGGGGACTGAAGCTTTCTTT	CASSQGPGTEAFF
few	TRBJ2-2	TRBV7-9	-	TGTGCCAGCAGCTCCAGGGTTACCGGGGAGCTGTTTTTT	CASSSRVTGELFF
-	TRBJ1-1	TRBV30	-	TGTGCCGGAGAGGGACAAGTGAACACTGAAGCTTTCTTT	CAGEGQVNTEAFF
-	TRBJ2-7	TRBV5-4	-	TGTGCCAGCAGTGGTGGGCGGGACGGAACCTACGAGCAGTACTTC	CASSGGRDGTYEQYF
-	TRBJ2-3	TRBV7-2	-	TGTGCCAGCAGCTTCGAGGCCGAAGATACGCAGTATTTT	CASSFEAEDTQYF
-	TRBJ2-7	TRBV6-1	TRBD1	TGTGCCAGCAGTGAAGTGGACAGGGGGTCGGGCGAGCAGTACTTC	CASSEVDRGSGEQYF
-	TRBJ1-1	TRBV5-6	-	TGTGCCAGCAGCTTTAGTCAGGTTGAAGCTTTCTTT	CASSFSQVEAFF
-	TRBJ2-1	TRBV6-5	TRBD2	TGTGCCAGCAGTTCCGGACTAGATGTGTACAATGAGCAGTTCTTC	CASSSGLDVYNEQFF
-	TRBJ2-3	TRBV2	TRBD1	TGTGCCAGCAACAACAGGGGCCCAGATACGCAGTATTTT	CASNNRGPDTQYF
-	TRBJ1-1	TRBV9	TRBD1	TGTGCCAGCAGCCCACGGGGACAGGAGGGCACTGAAGCTTTCTTT	CASSPRGQEGTEAFF
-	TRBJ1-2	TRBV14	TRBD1	TGTGCCAGCAGCCATGAAGACTCCGGGACAGGGTTTTCTGGCTACACCTTC	CASSHEDSGTGFSGYTF
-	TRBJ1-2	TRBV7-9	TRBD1	TGTGCCAGCAGCCTTGGACAGGGGGCGACCTATGGCTACACCTTC	CASSLGQGATYGYTF
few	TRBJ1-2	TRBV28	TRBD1	TGTGCCAGCAGTTTCCTGGCGGAAGGGGGCGGTTGGGGCTACACCTTC	CASSFLAEGGGWGYTF
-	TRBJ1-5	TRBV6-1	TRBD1	TGTGCCATAGGGACAGGGAGCAATCAGCCCCAGCATTTT	CAIGTGSNQPQHF
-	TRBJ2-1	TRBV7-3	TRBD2	TGTGCCAGCAGCCGTAAAGTTAGCGGGGGGTACAATGAGCAGTTCTTC	CASSRKVSGGYNEQFF
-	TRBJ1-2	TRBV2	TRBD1	TGTGCCAGCCGTAAGGGACAGCAAACCCGACTTTATGGCTACACCTTC	CASRKGQQTRLYGYTF
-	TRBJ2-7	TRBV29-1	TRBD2	TGCAGCGTTGAAGGTGTGGCGGGAGGGCCGGCCTACGAGCAGTACTTC	CSVEGVAGGPAYEQYF
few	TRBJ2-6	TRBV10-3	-	TGTGCCATCACCGACGACAGGAGCTCTGGGGCCAACGTCCTGACTTTC	CAITDDRSSGANVLTF
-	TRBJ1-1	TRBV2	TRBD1	TGTGCCAGCAGGTCACAGGGGGAGGTCTCTGAAGCTTTCTTT	CASRSQGEVSEAFF
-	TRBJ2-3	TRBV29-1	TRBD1	TGCAGCGTCCGGTCTCAGGGGGGCACAGATACGCAGTATTTT	CSVRSQGGTDTQYF
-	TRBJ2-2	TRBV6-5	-	TGTGCCAGCAGTTCCTCCTACACCGGGGAGCTGTTTTTT	CASSSSYTGELFF
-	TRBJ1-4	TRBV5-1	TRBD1	TGCGCCAGCAGCAAGGGACAGGAGGGTGAAAAACTGTTTTTT	CASSKGQEGEKLFF
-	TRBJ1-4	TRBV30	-	TGTGCCCTAACGACAGTTACCTCAACTAATGAAAAACTGTTTTTT	CALTTVTSTNEKLFF
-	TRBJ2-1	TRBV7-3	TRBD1	TGTGCCAGCAGCCAAGGACAGGGAAATGAGCAGTTCTTC	CASSQGQGNEQFF
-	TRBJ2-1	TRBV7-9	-	TGTGCCAGCAGCCCAGGAGGCCTAGGTGAGCAGTTCTTC	CASSPGGLGEQFF
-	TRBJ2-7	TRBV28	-	TGTGCCAGCAGCGCAGGACTCAACGAGCAGTACTTC	CASSAGLNEQYF
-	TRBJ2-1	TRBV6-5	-	TGTGCCAGCGGACCGACAGACAATGAGCAGTTCTTC	CASGPTDNEQFF
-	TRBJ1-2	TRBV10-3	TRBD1	TGTGCCATCAGTGATTCCGGGACAGTCTATGGCTACACCTTC	CAISDSGTVYGYTF
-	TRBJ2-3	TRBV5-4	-	TGTGCCAGCAGCTTGATAAGCGGAAGCACAGATACGCAGTATTTT	CASSLISGSTDTQYF
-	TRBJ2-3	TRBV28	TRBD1	TGTGCCACTTCAAGACAGGGGGCGGATACGCAGTATTTT	CATSRQGADTQYF
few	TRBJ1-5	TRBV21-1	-	TGTGCCAGCAGCCGCGGACAGACGAATCAGCCCCAGCATTTT	CASSRGQTNQPQHF
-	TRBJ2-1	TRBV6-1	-	TGTGCCAGCAGTTACAGTGTTGTGGAGTTCTTC	CASSYSVVEFF
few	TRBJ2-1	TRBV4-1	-	TGCGCCAGCAGGCCGGGACGCCTGGGACTTAATGAGCAGTTCTTC	CASRPGRLGLNEQFF
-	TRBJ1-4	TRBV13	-	TGTGCCAGCAGCTTACAGGGTAATAATGAAAAACTGTTTTTT	CASSLQGNNEKLFF
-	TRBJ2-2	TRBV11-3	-	TGTGCCAGCAGCTTAACAGGGAGCGGGGAGCTGTTTTTT	CASSLTGSGELFF
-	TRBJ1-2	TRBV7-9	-	TGTTCCAGCAGCACCAATACTGATCTGTATGGCTACACCTTC	CSSSTNTDLYGYTF
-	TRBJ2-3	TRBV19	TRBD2	TGTGCCAGTAGTATAGGCCGAGGGACTAGCGGCCGCACAGATACGCAGTATTTT	CASSIGRGTSGRTDTQYF
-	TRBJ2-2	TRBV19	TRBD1	TGTGCCAGTGGCGTGACAGGGGCCTTCGGGGAGCTGTTTTTT	CASGVTGAFGELFF
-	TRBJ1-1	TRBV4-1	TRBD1	TGCGCCAGCAGCCAGGCCATCAGGGGGTCCACTGAAGCTTTCTTT	CASSQAIRGSTEAFF
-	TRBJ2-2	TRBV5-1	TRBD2	TGCGCCAGCAGCTTGGCGCTAGCGGGAAACACCGGGGAGCTGTTTTTT	CASSLALAGNTGELFF
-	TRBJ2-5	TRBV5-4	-	TGTGCCAGCAGCTTGCAAGGGGTAGCGGTGGCACAGGGGTACCAAGAGACCCAGTACTTC	CASSLQGVAVAQGYQETQYF
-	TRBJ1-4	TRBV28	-	TGTGCCAGCAGTTTTGGTGGGAGGGAAAAACTGTTTTTT	CASSFGGREKLFF
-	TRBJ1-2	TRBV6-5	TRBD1	TGTGCCAGCAGTTACTCTGGGACAGAATCTAACTATGGCTACACCTTC	CASSYSGTESNYGYTF
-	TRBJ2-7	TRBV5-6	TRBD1	TGTGCCAGCAGCTTCGGGACAGGGTCGTACGAGCAGTACTTC	CASSFGTGSYEQYF
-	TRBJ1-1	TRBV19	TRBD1	TGTGCCAGTAGTATAGATCCCAGGGGGAACCCTGAAGCTTTCTTT	CASSIDPRGNPEAFF
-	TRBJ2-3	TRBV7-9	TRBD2	TGTTCCAGCAGCTTAGGACGGGGGGGGGTAGATACGCAGTATTTT	CSSSLGRGGVDTQYF
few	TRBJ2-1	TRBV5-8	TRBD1	TGTGCCAGCAGCTTGGCAGGGGGTGTCTACAATGAGCAGTTCTTC	CASSLAGGVYNEQFF
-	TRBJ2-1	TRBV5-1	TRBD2	TGCGCCAGCAGCTTGAGTCGCGGGAGGGCCTACAATGAGCAGTTCTTC	CASSLSRGRAYNEQFF